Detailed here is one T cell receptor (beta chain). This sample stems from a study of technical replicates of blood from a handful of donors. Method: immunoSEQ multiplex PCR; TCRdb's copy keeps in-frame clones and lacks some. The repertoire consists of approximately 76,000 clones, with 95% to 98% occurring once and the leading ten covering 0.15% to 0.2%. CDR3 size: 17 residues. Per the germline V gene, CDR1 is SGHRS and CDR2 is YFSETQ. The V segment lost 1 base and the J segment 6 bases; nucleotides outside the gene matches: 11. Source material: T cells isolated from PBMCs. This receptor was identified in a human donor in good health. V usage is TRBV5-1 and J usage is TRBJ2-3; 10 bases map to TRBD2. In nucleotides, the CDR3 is TGCGCCAGCAGCTTGTGTACTAGCGGGGATTGTAGTGATACGCAGTATTTT. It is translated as CASSLCTSGDCSDTQYF. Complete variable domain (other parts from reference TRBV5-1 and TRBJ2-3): KAGVTQTPRYLIKTRGQQVTLSCSPISGHRSVSWYQQTPGQGLQFLFEYFSETQRNKGNFPGRFSGRQFSNSRSEMNVSTLELGDSALYLCASSLCTSGDCSDTQYFGPGTRLTVL.